Sequencing of this TCR beta chain was carried out in a study of control samples from healthy donors and cancer patients. TCRdb's table, derived via immunoSEQ multiplex PCR, lists solely in-frame clones and lacks some. Of about 110,000 clones in the sample, 70% to 85% were seen once. By share, this clone ranks as medium-sized. The junction differs from germline at one of its ends, possibly a read error. Germline lookup yields CDR1 SSHAT and CDR2 FNYEAQ (reference sequence). The CDR3 has 16 amino acids. This sequence originates from a young man in good health. The chain is built from TRBV7-7 and TRBJ2-2; 10 nucleotides agree with TRBD1. The sample comprised blood. The CDR3 here is CASSPSDRGYTGELFF. CDR3 in DNA: TGTGCTAGCAGCCCATCGGACAGGGGGTACACCGGGGAGCTGTTTTTT.